These 8 T cell receptor beta chains were sequenced from one sample in a study of regulatory T cells in long-lasting Graves disease. As to time point: newly diagnosed GD, antithyroid drugs for less than 3 months. Researchers made the TCR library from RNA that was extracted from PBMCs. Arm-PCR of CDR3 regions and iRepertoire HTBI primers were used to build TCR beta libraries. TCRdb ran MiXCR on the multiplex PCR reads and lists one entry per CDR3 protein. Of a few hundred thousand distinct CDR3 sequences in the sample, around 15% are singletons; the top ten hold around 20%. This sample also belongs to another study, concerning T cells in Graves' hyperthyroidism and ophthalmopathy.

The specimen comprised peripheral blood mononuclear cells (PBMCs), sampled at new diagnosis, from a patient treated with antithyroid drugs. Receptors originate from a young woman with Graves disease.

The V and J genes are TRBV2 and TRBJ1-4; D unclear. This CDR3 contains 15 residues. Trimming took off 0 bases at V and 7 bases at J, with 12 bases between the two ends. Germline lookup yields CDR1 SNHLY and CDR2 FYNNEI. The CDR3 region has the DNA TGTGCCAGCAGTGAAGCGATGGATCGGGGTGAAAAACTGTTTTTT. Encoded protein: CASSEAMDRGEKLFF.

The chain combines TRBV10-3 with TRBJ2-3; maybe TRBD2 (6 bases). The germline CDR1 and CDR2 sequences are ENHRY and SYGVKD. This CDR3 spans 14 amino acids. V lost 6 bases and J lost 0, with 10 bases in between. The CDR3 nucleotides are TGTGCCATCAGCCCGGGACTTAGCACAGATACGCAGTATTTT. Translated: CAISPGLSTDTQYF.

This clonotype was seen many times. The V call is TRBV18, the J call TRBJ2-3; either TRBD1 or TRBD2 may fit D (5 bases each). CDR1 and CDR2 from the germline V gene are KGHSH and LQKENI. The CDR3 totals 14 residues. The V and J ends lost 3 bases and 5 bases respectively, with 12 bases between them. CDR3 nucleotide sequence: TGTGCCAGCTCACCGGGGACGGTAGGAGATACGCAGTATTTT. This encodes CASSPGTVGDTQYF.

The V call is TRBV19, the J call TRBJ1-2; weak D call: TRBD1 (5 bases). The V gene's germline CDR1 is LNHDA and CDR2 SQIVND (reference sequence). The V end was cut by 7 bases, the J end by 5 bases, with 11 bases between. The CDR3 has 12 residues. CDR3 region: CASTPEGYGYTF. DNA of the CDR3: TGTGCCAGTACCCCCGAGGGGTATGGCTACACCTTC.

This rearrangement joins TRBV19 to TRBJ1-1, with 9 bases lining up with TRBD1. The CDR3 has 16 residues. Trimming removed 4 bases from V and 1 base from J; junction bases left unmatched: 7. Germline CDR1 LNHDA, CDR2 SQIVND (reference sequence). Here the CDR3 reads CASSTLPGQGNTEAFF. The CDR3 region has the DNA TGTGCCAGTAGTACTTTACCGGGACAGGGGAACACTGAAGCTTTCTTT.

This clonotype was seen many times. The V call is TRBV7-9, the J call TRBJ1-6; D remains unclear. The CDR3 covers 12 residues. The germline V and J ends were trimmed by 5 bases and 6 bases, with 5 bases remaining between them. The germline gives CDR1 SEHNR, CDR2 FQNEAQ (reference sequence). In nucleotides, the CDR3 is TGTGCCAGCAGCGGACCTAATTCACCCCTCCACTTT. Its translation is CASSGPNSPLHF.

This clonotype was picked up many times. Here the CDR3 reads CASSVKGNTEAFF. The CDR3 nucleotides are TGTGCCAGCAGCGTGAAAGGGAACACTGAAGCTTTCTTT. V gene TRBV12-3 or TRBV12-4 combines with J gene TRBJ1-1, with D uncertain. Trimming stripped 6 bases from V and 1 base from J, with 9 bases between. There are 13 residues in the CDR3.

In this sample, this clonotype turned up many times. The CDR3 DNA is TGTGCCAGCTCACCACGACAGGGGAAAGAGACCCAGTACTTC. Translating gives CASSPRQGKETQYF. The rearrangement uses TRBV18 and TRBJ2-5, with 8 nucleotides matching TRBD1. Trimming at V came to 1 base and at J to 3 bases, leaving 1 base not matched to a gene. The CDR3 loop spans 14 amino acids. Per the germline V gene, CDR1 is KGHSH and CDR2 is LQKENI.